These 5 T cell receptor beta chains originate from one sample sequenced in a study of T cell responses to AZD1222 COVID-19 vaccine. The data were produced by immunoSEQ multiplex PCR, yet TCRdb's version contains in-frame clones alone and is incomplete. The profile covers approximately 21,000 clones, with 84% appearing a single time and roughly 16% taken by the ten largest. The sample here was peripheral blood, taken 28 days after the second AZD1222 dose. These receptors originate from an adult who received the AZD1222 COVID-19 vaccine.

This clone was detected once. This sequence joins TRBV28 and TRBJ2-7; D not certain. The germline V and J ends were trimmed by 2 bases and 4 bases, with 6 bases remaining between them. The CDR3 sequence is 12 residues long. Germline CDR1 reads MDHEN; CDR2 reads SYDVKM. The DNA of the CDR3 is TGTGCCAGCAGTTTAAGGTATTACGAGCAGTACTTC. Translated, it gives CASSLRYYEQYF. The entire variable domain, with the rest obtained from reference TRBV28 and TRBJ2-7, is as follows: DVKVTQSSRYLVKRTGEKVFLECVQDMDHENMFWYRQDPGLGLRLIYFSYDVKMKEKGDIPEGYSVSREKKERFSLILESASTNQTSMYLCASSLRYYEQYFGPGTRLTVT.

This rearrangement joins TRBV18 to TRBJ1-5, with D hard to call. The CDR3 is 14 residues long. CDR1 and CDR2 from the germline V gene are KGHSH and LQKENI. V was trimmed by 2 bases and J by 4 bases, leaving 9 bases between them. The CDR3 sequence is CASSPASGNQPQHF. The CDR3, as DNA: TGTGCCAGCTCACCAGCGTCAGGAAATCAGCCCCAGCATTTT.

The CDR3 sequence is CASSLAGHAPWAYGYTF. The CDR3 region has the DNA TGTGCCAGCAGCTTAGCGGGACACGCACCATGGGCCTATGGCTACACCTTC. The chain uses TRBV11-2 and TRBJ1-2; tentatively, D is TRBD1 (6 bases). Trimming removed 1 base at V and 4 bases at J, with 19 bases between. The CDR3 consists of 17 residues. Looked up from germline, CDR1 is SGHAT and CDR2 is FQNNGV.

J is TRBJ2-2 and V is TRBV18; D unresolved. The V gene's germline CDR1 is KGHSH and CDR2 LQKENI. This CDR3 is 14 amino acids long. The V end was cut by 3 bases, the J end by 6 bases, with 11 bases between. Here the CDR3 DNA reads TGTGCCAGCTCACCCGAAGGGCGCGCCGGGGAGCTGTTTTTT. Translating gives CASSPEGRAGELFF. The full variable domain, with the rest looked up from reference TRBV18 and TRBJ2-2, is NAGVMQNPRHLVRRRGQEARLRCSPMKGHSHVYWYRQLPEEGLKFMVYLQKENIIDESGMPKERFSAEFPKEGPSILRIQQVVRGDSAAYFCASSPEGRAGELFFGEGSRLTVL.

The genes are TRBV28 and TRBJ2-3; D remains unclear. CDR3 length equals 12 residues. Germline V gene lookup returns CDR1 MDHEN and CDR2 SYDVKM. V was shortened by 10 bases and J by 5 bases, with 13 bases between the two germline ends. Here the CDR3 reads CATSVKGDTQYF. Written as DNA, the CDR3 is TGTGCCACCTCGGTGAAGGGAGATACGCAGTATTTT.